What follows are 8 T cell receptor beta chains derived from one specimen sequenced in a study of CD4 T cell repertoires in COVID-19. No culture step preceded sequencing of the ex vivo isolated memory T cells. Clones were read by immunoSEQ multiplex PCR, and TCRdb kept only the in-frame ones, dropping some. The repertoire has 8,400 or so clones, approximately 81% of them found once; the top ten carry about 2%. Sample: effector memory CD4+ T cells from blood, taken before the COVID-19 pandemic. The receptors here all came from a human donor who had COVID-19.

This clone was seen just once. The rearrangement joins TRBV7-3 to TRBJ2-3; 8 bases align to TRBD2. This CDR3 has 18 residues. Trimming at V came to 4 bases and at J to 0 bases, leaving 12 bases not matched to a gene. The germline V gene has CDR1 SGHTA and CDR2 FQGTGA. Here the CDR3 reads CASSSGVSGTSSTDTQYF. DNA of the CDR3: TGTGCCAGCAGCTCCGGGGTTAGCGGGACCTCTAGCACAGATACGCAGTATTTT.

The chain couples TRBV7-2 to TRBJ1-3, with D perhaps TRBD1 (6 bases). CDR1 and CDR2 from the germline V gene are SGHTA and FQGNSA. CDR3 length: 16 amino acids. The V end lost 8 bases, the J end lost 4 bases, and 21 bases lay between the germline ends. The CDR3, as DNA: TGTGCCAGCTCTGACCCCGGGGGGACATCCGGAAACACCATATATTTT. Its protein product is CASSDPGGTSGNTIYF.

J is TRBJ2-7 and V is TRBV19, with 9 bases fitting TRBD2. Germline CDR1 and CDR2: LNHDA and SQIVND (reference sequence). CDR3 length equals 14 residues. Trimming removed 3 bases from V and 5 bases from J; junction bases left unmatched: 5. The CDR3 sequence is CASSIPGLANEQYF. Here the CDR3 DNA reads TGTGCCAGTAGTATCCCGGGACTAGCTAACGAGCAGTACTTC.

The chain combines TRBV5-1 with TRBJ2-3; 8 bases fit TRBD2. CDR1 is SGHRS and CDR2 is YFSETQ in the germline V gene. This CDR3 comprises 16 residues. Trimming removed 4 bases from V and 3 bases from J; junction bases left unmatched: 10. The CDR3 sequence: CASSLPLAGTTDTQYF. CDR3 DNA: TGCGCCAGCAGCCTCCCTCTAGCGGGTACTACAGATACGCAGTATTTT.

CDR3 DNA sequence: TGTGCCAGCAGTCGACTAGCGGGGGGCGTCGGGGAGCTGTTTTTT. Amino acid sequence: CASSRLAGGVGELFF. The chain carries TRBV2 and TRBJ2-2, with 13 bases aligning to TRBD2. The CDR3 length is 15 residues. V was clipped by 5 bases and J by 7 bases; unmatched bases: 4. Germline CDR1 and CDR2: SNHLY and FYNNEI.

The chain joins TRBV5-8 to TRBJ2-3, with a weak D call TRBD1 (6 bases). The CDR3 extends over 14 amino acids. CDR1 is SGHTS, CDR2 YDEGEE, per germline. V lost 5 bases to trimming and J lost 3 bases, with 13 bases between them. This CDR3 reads CASRLGQDTDTQYF. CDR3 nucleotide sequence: TGTGCCAGCAGACTGGGACAAGATACAGATACGCAGTATTTT.

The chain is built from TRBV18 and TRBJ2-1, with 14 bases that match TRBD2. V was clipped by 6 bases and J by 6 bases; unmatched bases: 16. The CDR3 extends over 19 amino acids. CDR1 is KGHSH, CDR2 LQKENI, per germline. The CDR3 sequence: CASSPFRGLAGVWGNEQFF. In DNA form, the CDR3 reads TGTGCCAGCTCCCCTTTTAGGGGACTAGCGGGAGTATGGGGCAATGAGCAGTTCTTC.

The CDR3 coding sequence is TGCGCCAGCAGCTCATTCGGGGGGGCCCGGGAGACCCAGTACTTC. The encoded protein is CASSSFGGARETQYF. J is TRBJ2-5 and V is TRBV5-1; 8 bases fit TRBD2. CDR1 and CDR2 from the germline V gene are SGHRS and YFSETQ. The CDR3 loop spans 15 amino acids. With V trimmed by 3 bases and J by 5 bases, 9 bases remained unmatched.